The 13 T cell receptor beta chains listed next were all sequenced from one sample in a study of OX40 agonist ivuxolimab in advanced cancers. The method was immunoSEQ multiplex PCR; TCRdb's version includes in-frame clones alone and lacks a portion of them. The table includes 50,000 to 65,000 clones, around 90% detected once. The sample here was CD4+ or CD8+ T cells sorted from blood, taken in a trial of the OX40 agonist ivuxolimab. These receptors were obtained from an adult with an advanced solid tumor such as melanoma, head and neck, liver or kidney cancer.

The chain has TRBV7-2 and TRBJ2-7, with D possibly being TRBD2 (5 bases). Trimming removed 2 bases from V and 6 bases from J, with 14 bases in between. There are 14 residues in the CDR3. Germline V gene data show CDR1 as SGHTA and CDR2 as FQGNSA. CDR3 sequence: CASSLMSGSGEQYF. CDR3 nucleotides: TGTGCCAGCAGCTTAATGTCGGGGTCGGGCGAGCAGTACTTC.

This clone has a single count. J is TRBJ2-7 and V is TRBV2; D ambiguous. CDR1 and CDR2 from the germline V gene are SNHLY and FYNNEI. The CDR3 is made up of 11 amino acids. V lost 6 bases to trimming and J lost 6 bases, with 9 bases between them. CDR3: CASRANSEQYF. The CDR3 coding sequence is TGTGCCAGCAGAGCGAATAGCGAGCAGTACTTC.

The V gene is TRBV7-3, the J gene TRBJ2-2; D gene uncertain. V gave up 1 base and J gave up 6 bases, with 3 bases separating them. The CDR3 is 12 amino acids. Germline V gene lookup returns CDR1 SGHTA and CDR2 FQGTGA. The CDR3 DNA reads TGTGCCAGCAGCTTAAGTCCCGGGGAGCTGTTTTTT. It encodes CASSLSPGELFF.

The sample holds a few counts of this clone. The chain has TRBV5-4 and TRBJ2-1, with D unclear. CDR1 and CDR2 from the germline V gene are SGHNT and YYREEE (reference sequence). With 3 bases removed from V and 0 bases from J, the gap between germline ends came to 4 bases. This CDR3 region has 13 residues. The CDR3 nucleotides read TGTGCCAGCAGCTCTTACTCCTACAATGAGCAGTTCTTC. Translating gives CASSSYSYNEQFF.

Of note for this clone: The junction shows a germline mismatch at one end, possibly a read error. The CDR3 DNA sequence: TGTGCCAGCTCACCAGCGGCTAGCGGGATTAAATTC. This translates into CASSPAASGIKF. This rearrangement joins TRBV18 to TRBJ2-7; TRBD2 matches at 9 bases. This CDR3 is built from 12 residues. Germline V lookup: CDR1 KGHSH, CDR2 LQKENI.

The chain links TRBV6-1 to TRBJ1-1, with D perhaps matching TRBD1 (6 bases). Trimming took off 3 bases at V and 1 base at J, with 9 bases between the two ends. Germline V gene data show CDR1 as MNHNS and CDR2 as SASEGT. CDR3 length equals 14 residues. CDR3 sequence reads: CASSESGANTEAFF. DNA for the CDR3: TGTGCCAGCAGTGAGTCAGGGGCGAACACTGAAGCTTTCTTT.

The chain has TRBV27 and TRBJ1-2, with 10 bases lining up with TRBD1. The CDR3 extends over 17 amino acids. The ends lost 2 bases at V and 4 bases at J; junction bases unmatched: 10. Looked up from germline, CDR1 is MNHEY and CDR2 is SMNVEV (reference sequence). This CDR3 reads CASSLRSGQGDIYGYTF. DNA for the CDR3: TGTGCCAGCAGTTTAAGGTCCGGACAGGGGGATATCTATGGCTACACCTTC.

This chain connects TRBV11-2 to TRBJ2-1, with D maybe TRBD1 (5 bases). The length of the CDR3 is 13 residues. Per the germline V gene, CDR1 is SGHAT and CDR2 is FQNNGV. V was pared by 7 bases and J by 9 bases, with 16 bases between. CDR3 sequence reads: CASNNEGVSEQFF. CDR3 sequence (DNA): TGTGCCAGCAACAATGAAGGGGTTAGTGAGCAGTTCTTC.

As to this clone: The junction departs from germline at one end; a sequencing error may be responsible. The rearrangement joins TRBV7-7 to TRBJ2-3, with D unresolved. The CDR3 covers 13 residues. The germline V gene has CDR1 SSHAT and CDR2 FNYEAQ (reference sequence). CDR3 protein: CASSPRLTDTQYF. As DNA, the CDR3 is TGTGCTAGCAGCCCCCGTTTAACAGATACGCAGTATTTT. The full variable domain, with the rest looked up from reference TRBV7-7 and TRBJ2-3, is GAGVSQSPRYKVTKRGQDVTLRCDPISSHATLYWYQQALGQGPEFLTYFNYEAQPDKSGLPSDRFSAERPEGSISTLTIQRTEQRDSAMYRCASSPRLTDTQYFGPGTRLTVL.

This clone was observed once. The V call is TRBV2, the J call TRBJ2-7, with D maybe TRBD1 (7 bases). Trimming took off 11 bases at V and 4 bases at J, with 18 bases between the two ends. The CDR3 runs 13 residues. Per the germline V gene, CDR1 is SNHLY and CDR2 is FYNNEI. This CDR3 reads CAGAGQRYYEQYF. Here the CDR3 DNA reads TGTGCCGGCGCGGGACAGCGGTATTACGAGCAGTACTTC. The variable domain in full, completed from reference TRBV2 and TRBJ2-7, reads EPEVTQTPSHQVTQMGQEVILRCVPISNHLYFYWYRQILGQKVEFLVSFYNNEISEKSEIFDDQFSVERPDGSNFTLKIRSTKLEDSAMYFCAGAGQRYYEQYFGPGTRLTVT.

CDR3 loop: CASTLVVGWIGGGELFF. The CDR3, as DNA: TGTGCCAGCACCCTAGTTGTTGGGTGGATTGGCGGGGGGGAGCTGTTTTTT. This chain joins TRBV11-2 and TRBJ2-2, with D possibly matching TRBD2 (5 bases). CDR1 SGHAT and CDR2 FQNNGV come from the germline V gene. V dropped 7 bases and J dropped 8 bases, with 26 bases sitting between them. CDR3 size: 17 residues.

Here the CDR3 DNA reads TGTGCCAGTAGTACCCGCTCCGGGACTAGCGTAACTCTAGACGTGCAGTTCTTC. This codes for CASSTRSGTSVTLDVQFF. This chain uses TRBV19 with TRBJ2-1; the match to TRBD2 covers 10 bases. V was clipped by 4 bases and J by 12 bases; unmatched bases: 21. The CDR3 is 18 residues long. Germline CDR1 reads LNHDA; CDR2 reads SQIVND (reference sequence).

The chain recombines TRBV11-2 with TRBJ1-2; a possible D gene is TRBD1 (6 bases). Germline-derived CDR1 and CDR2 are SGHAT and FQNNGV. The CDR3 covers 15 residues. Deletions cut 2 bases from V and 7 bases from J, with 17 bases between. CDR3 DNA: TGTGCCAGCAGCTTACAAACAGGGATTGTCGGTGGCTACACCTTC. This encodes CASSLQTGIVGGYTF.